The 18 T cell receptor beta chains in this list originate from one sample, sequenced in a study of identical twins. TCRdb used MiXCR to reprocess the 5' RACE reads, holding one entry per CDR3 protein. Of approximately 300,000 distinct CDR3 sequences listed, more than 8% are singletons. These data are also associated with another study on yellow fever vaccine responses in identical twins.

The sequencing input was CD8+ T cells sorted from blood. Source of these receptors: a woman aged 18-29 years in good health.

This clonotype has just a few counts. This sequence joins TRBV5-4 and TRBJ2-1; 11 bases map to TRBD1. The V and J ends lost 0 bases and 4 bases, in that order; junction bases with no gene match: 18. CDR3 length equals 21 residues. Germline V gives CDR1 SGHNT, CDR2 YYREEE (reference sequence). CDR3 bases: TGTGCCAGCAGCTTGGAACGGACAGGGGGCGCAGAGGCGTACCCATACAATGAGCAGTTCTTC. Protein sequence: CASSLERTGGAEAYPYNEQFF.

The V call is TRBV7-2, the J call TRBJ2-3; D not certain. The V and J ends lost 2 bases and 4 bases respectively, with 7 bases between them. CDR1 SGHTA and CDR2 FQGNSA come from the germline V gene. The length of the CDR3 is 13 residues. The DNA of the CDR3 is TGTGCCAGCAGCTTATTCGGGCCAGATACGCAGTATTTT. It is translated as CASSLFGPDTQYF. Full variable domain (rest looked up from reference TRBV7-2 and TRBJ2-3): GAGVSQSPSNKVTEKGKDVELRCDPISGHTALYWYRQSLGQGLEFLIYFQGNSAPDKSGLPSDRFSAERTGGSVSTLTIQRTQQEDSAVYLCASSLFGPDTQYFGPGTRLTVL.

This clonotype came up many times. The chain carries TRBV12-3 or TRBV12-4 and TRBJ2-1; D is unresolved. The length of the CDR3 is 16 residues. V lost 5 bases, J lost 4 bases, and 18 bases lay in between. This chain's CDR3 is CASSPRSGPLYNEQFF. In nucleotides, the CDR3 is TGTGCCAGCAGTCCCCGATCCGGGCCCCTTTACAATGAGCAGTTCTTC.

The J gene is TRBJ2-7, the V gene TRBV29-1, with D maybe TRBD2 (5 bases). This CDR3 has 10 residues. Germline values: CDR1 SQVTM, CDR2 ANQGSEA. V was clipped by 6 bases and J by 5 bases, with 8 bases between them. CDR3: CSVTEDEQYF. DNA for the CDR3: TGCAGCGTCACGGAGGACGAGCAGTACTTC.

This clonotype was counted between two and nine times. CDR3 loop: CASSSYFRTRPSRDGYTF. Here the CDR3 DNA reads TGTGCCAGCAGCTCATACTTTCGGACCAGACCATCAAGAGATGGCTACACCTTC. The rearrangement joins TRBV11-1 to TRBJ1-2; D gene ambiguous. V lost 4 bases and J 6 bases, leaving 27 bases between the germline ends. This CDR3 comprises 18 residues. Germline values: CDR1 SGHAT, CDR2 FQDESV (reference sequence).

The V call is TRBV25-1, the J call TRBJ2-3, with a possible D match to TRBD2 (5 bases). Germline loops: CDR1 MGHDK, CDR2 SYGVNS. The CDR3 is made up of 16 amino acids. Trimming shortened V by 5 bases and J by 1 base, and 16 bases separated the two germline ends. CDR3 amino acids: CASSPGVAPRTDTQYF. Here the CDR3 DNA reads TGTGCCAGCAGTCCCGGGGTAGCCCCCCGCACAGATACGCAGTATTTT. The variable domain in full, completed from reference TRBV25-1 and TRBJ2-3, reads EADIYQTPRYLVIGTGKKITLECSQTMGHDKMYWYQQDPGMELHLIHYSYGVNSTEKGDLSSESTVSRIRTEHFPLTLESARPSHTSQYLCASSPGVAPRTDTQYFGPGTRLTVL.

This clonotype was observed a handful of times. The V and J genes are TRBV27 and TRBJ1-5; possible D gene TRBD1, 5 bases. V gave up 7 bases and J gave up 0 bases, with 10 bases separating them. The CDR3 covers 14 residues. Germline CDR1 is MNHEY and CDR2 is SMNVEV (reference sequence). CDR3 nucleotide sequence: TGTGCCAGCAATAGGGGTTATAGCAATCAGCCCCAGCATTTT. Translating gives CASNRGYSNQPQHF.

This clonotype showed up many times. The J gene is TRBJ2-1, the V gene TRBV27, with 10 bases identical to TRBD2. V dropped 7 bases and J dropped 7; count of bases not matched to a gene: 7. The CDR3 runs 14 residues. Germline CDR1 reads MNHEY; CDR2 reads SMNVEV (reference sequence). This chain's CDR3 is CASKERGGANEQFF. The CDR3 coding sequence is TGTGCCAGCAAGGAGCGGGGGGGTGCTAATGAGCAGTTCTTC.

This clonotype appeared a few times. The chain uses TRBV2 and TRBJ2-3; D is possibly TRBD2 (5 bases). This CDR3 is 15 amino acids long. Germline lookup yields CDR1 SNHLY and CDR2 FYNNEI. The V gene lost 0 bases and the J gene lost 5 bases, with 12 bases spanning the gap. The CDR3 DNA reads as TGTGCCAGCAGTGAAGCGCGGGTAGTCGGAGATACGCAGTATTTT. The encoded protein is CASSEARVVGDTQYF.

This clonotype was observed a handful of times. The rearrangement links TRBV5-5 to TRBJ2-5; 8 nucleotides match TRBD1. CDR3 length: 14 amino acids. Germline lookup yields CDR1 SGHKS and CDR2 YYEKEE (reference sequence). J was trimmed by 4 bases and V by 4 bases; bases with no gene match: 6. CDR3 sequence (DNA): TGTGCCAGCAGCCCACCGACAGGGGTAGAGACCCAGTACTTC. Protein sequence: CASSPPTGVETQYF. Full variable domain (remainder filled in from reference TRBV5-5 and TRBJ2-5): DAGVTQSPTHLIKTRGQQVTLRCSPISGHKSVSWYQQVLGQGPQFIFQYYEKEERGRGNFPDRFSARQFPNYSSELNVNALLLGDSALYLCASSPPTGVETQYFGPGTRLLVL.

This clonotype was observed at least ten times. CDR3 DNA: TGTGCCAGCTCCCAAAGGGGGAGTGGGAATGAGCAGTTCTTC. This gives the protein CASSQRGSGNEQFF. The chain is built from TRBV27 and TRBJ2-1; TRBD1 is a possible D gene (6 bases). Germline V lookup: CDR1 MNHEY, CDR2 SMNVEV (reference sequence). The CDR3 sequence is 14 residues long. The V and J ends lost 8 bases and 7 bases respectively, with 18 bases between them.

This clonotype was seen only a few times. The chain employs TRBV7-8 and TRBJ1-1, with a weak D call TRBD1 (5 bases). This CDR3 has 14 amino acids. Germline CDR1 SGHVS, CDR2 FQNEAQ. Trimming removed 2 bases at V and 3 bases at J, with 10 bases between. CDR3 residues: CASSLLLGDTEAFF. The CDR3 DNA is TGTGCCAGCAGCTTACTTTTGGGGGACACTGAAGCTTTCTTT.

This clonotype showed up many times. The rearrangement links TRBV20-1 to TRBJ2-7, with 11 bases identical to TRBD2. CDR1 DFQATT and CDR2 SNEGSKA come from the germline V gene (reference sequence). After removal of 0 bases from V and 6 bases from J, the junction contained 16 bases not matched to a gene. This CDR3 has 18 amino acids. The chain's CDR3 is CSARDFFGSLAGASEQYF. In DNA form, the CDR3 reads TGCAGTGCTAGAGATTTTTTTGGGTCACTAGCGGGAGCCTCCGAGCAGTACTTC.

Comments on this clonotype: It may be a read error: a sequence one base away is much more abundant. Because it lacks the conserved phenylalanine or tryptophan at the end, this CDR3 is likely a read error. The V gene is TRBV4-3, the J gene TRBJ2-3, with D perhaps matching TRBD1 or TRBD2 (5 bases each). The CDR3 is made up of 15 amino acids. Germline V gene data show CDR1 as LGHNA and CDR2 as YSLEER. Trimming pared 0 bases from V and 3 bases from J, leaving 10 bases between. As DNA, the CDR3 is TGCGCCAGCAGCCAAGACAGGGAGCGTACAGATACGCAGTATTCT. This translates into CASSQDRERTDTQYS.

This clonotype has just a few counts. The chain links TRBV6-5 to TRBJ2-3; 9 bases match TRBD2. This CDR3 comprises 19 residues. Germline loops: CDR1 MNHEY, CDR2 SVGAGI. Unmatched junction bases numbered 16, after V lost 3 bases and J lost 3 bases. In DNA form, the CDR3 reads TGTGCCAGCAGTTATTTATGGCGCGGGAGGGAAGTTAGGACAGATACGCAGTATTTT. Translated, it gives CASSYLWRGREVRTDTQYF.

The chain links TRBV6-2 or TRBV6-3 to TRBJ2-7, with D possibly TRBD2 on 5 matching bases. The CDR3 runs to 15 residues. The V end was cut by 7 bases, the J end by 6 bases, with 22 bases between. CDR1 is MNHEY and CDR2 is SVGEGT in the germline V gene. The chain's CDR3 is CASMTGEQLIGEQYF. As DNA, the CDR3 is TGTGCCAGCATGACCGGGGAACAGCTTATTGGCGAGCAGTACTTC.

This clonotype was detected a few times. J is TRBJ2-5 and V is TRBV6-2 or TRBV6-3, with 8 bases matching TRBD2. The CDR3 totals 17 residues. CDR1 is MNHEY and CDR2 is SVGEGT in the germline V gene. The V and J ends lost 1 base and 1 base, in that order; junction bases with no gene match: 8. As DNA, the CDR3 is TGTGCCAGCAGTTACTGGGAAAATAGCGGGACCCAAGAGACCCAGTACTTC. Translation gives CASSYWENSGTQETQYF.

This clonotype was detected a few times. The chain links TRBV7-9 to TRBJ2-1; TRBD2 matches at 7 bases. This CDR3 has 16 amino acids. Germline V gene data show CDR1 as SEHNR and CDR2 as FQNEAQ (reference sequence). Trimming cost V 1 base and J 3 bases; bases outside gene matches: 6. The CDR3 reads CASSLGGVAGYNEQFF. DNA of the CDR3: TGTGCCAGCAGCTTAGGTGGAGTAGCGGGCTACAATGAGCAGTTCTTC. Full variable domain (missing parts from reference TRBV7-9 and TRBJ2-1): DTGVSQNPRHKITKRGQNVTFRCDPISEHNRLYWYRQTLGQGPEFLTYFQNEAQLEKSRLLSDRFSAERPKGSFSTLEIQRTEQGDSAMYLCASSLGGVAGYNEQFFGPGTRLTVL.